Listed below are T cell receptor beta chains from one sample, sequenced in a study of cytomegalovirus exposure and HLA in healthy donors. The method was immunoSEQ multiplex PCR; TCRdb's version includes in-frame clones alone and lacks a portion of them. The repertoire holds approximately 120,000 clones, with approximately 80% as singletons. Sequenced: PBMCs. The source is a man aged 30-40 years in good health and CMV-seropositive. Both conserved end residues are part of each CDR3. Each record gives: J gene, clone size, V gene, D gene, CDR3 DNA, CDR3 protein. A D gene is named only where the DNA matches it firmly. The size entry is marked missing in some rows and otherwise reads once, few, many or a size class.

J gene: TRBJ1-2
clone size: few
V gene: TRBV5-1
D gene: TRBD1
CDR3 DNA: TGCGCCAGCAGCTCGACGACAGGGCGTAAGGGCTACACCTTC
CDR3 protein: CASSSTTGRKGYTF

J gene: TRBJ1-1
clone size: .
V gene: TRBV7-9
D gene: .
CDR3 DNA: TGTGCCAGCAGCTTGCAGGGTAGCACCACTGAAGCTTTCTTT
CDR3 protein: CASSLQGSTTEAFF

J gene: TRBJ1-1
clone size: .
V gene: TRBV27
D gene: .
CDR3 DNA: TGTGCCAGCAGTTTATCAGTTAAGGGGTTGACTGAAGCTTTCTTT
CDR3 protein: CASSLSVKGLTEAFF

J gene: TRBJ1-1
clone size: .
V gene: TRBV4-1
D gene: .
CDR3 DNA: TGCGCCAGCAGCCAAGATAACAGGAACACTGAAGCTTTCTTT
CDR3 protein: CASSQDNRNTEAFF

J gene: TRBJ2-3
clone size: .
V gene: TRBV11-3
D gene: .
CDR3 DNA: TGTGCCAGCAGCTTAGATCCAGGGTCCGATACGCAGTATTTT
CDR3 protein: CASSLDPGSDTQYF

J gene: TRBJ2-3
clone size: .
V gene: TRBV4-2
D gene: .
CDR3 DNA: TGTGCCAGCAGCCAAGATAGCGATACGCAGTATTTT
CDR3 protein: CASSQDSDTQYF

J gene: TRBJ1-1
clone size: few
V gene: TRBV27
D gene: .
CDR3 DNA: TGTGCCAGCAGTTTATTCGGGGGGTATGTCGACACTGAAGCTTTCTTT
CDR3 protein: CASSLFGGYVDTEAFF

J gene: TRBJ1-3
clone size: .
V gene: TRBV27
D gene: .
CDR3 DNA: TGTGCCAGCAGTTTGACAGTTTCTGGAAACACCATATATTTT
CDR3 protein: CASSLTVSGNTIYF

J gene: TRBJ2-6
clone size: .
V gene: TRBV4-2
D gene: TRBD1
CDR3 DNA: TGTGCCAGCAGTTACGACAGGGCTGGGGCCAACGTCCTGACTTTC
CDR3 protein: CASSYDRAGANVLTF

J gene: TRBJ1-1
clone size: .
V gene: TRBV4-1
D gene: .
CDR3 DNA: TGCGCCAGCAGCCAAGTCAGGGGAAGAGGCGAAGCTTTCTTT
CDR3 protein: CASSQVRGRGEAFF

J gene: TRBJ2-5
clone size: once
V gene: TRBV7-2
D gene: TRBD2
CDR3 DNA: TGTGCCAGCAGCTTAGCACTAGCGGGAGGAGAGACCCAGTACTTC
CDR3 protein: CASSLALAGGETQYF

J gene: TRBJ1-1
clone size: once
V gene: TRBV13
D gene: .
CDR3 DNA: TGTGCCAGCGAGGGGGATAGGGGTGGAACTGAAGCTTTCTTT
CDR3 protein: CASEGDRGGTEAFF

J gene: TRBJ1-1
clone size: .
V gene: TRBV5-1
D gene: .
CDR3 DNA: TGCGCCAGCCGCACAGGGATCACTGAAGCTTTCTTT
CDR3 protein: CASRTGITEAFF

J gene: TRBJ2-5
clone size: .
V gene: TRBV28
D gene: .
CDR3 DNA: TGTGCCAGCACCACGTACGGGTCGGAGACCCAGTACTTC
CDR3 protein: CASTTYGSETQYF

J gene: TRBJ1-1
clone size: .
V gene: TRBV30
D gene: .
CDR3 DNA: TGTGCCGCCCCGGGGGGGCGAACTGAAGCTTTCTTT
CDR3 protein: CAAPGGRTEAFF

J gene: TRBJ2-7
clone size: .
V gene: TRBV4-3
D gene: .
CDR3 DNA: TGCGCCAGCAGCCAAACGGTGGGAGTGGGCGAGCAGTACTTC
CDR3 protein: CASSQTVGVGEQYF

J gene: TRBJ2-3
clone size: .
V gene: TRBV7-2
D gene: TRBD1
CDR3 DNA: TGTGCCAGCAGCCGCCAGGGGGTTAAGGGAACGCAGTATTTT
CDR3 protein: CASSRQGVKGTQYF